The 26 T cell receptor beta chains below come from one sample, sequenced in a study of shared clonotypes between healthy human individuals. Method: immunoSEQ multiplex PCR; TCRdb's copy keeps in-frame clones and lacks some. The sample lists more than 900,000 clones, around three quarters occurring once. Sequencing used memory CD4+ T cells from PBMCs. The sample's subset: CD45RA-negative fraction. These receptors all come from a man between 18 and 35 years old in good health. Some clones in this sample may be carry-over from other donors' samples.

This rearrangement joins TRBV5-6 to TRBJ1-3; D is uncertain. The CDR3 spans 14 residues. Germline V gene data show CDR1 as SGHDT and CDR2 as YYEEEE. The ends were cut back, 1 base at V and 5 bases at J, with 10 bases in the middle. The CDR3 DNA reads as TGTGCCAGCAGCTTGTGGGTCAGCAGAAACACCATATATTTT. Its translation is CASSLWVSRNTIYF.

V usage is TRBV4-3 and J usage is TRBJ2-7, with D hard to call. Germline V lookup: CDR1 LGHNA, CDR2 YSLEER. V shed 4 bases and J shed 0 bases, with 13 bases lying between them. This CDR3 spans 15 amino acids. CDR3 residues: CASSLTDRSSYEQYF. CDR3 bases: TGCGCCAGCAGCCTCACCGATCGGAGCTCCTACGAGCAGTACTTC.

This clone came up once. The genes are TRBV28 and TRBJ1-4; a possible D gene is TRBD1 (6 bases). The CDR3 spans 16 residues. V was clipped by 7 bases and J by 5 bases, with 20 bases between them. Germline assignment: CDR1 MDHEN and CDR2 SYDVKM. The CDR3 DNA reads as TGTGCCAGCACATCGGCCAGCGGGGGGCAGAATGAAAAACTGTTTTTT. Translating gives CASTSASGGQNEKLFF.

The gene calls are TRBV7-2 and TRBJ2-7; 14 positions agree with TRBD2. Germline V gives CDR1 SGHTA, CDR2 FQGNSA. V lost 1 base, J lost 12 bases, and 14 bases stayed unmatched. This CDR3 has 17 residues. This CDR3 reads CASSLGTSGGLGLGRYF. DNA for the CDR3: TGTGCCAGCAGCTTAGGGACTAGCGGGGGGCTGGGCCTAGGGCGGTACTTC.

The genes are TRBV7-2 and TRBJ1-1; D unclear. Germline V gene sequence: CDR1 SGHTA, CDR2 FQGNSA. Trimming removed 2 bases at V and 1 base at J, with 11 bases between. The CDR3 covers 15 residues. CDR3 in amino acids: CASSLMRPPNTEAFF. The CDR3 region has the DNA TGTGCCAGCAGCTTAATGAGACCACCGAACACTGAAGCTTTCTTT.

V gene TRBV4-1 combines with J gene TRBJ1-3; D is unresolved. The CDR3 extends over 13 amino acids. V was clipped by 0 bases and J by 5 bases, with 5 bases between them. Germline assignment: CDR1 MGHRA and CDR2 YSYEKL. This CDR3 reads CASSQDSRNTIYF. CDR3 nucleotides: TGCGCCAGCAGCCAAGACAGCCGAAACACCATATATTTT.

For this clone: The same CDR3 is also encoded by other DNA sequences in this sample. CDR3 region: CASSVTLTDTQYF. DNA for the CDR3: TGTGCCAGCAGCGTAACCCTCACAGATACGCAGTATTTT. The V gene is TRBV9, the J gene TRBJ2-3; unclear D gene. CDR1 is SGDLS and CDR2 is YYNGEE in the germline V gene. The CDR3 has 13 residues. V was trimmed by 1 base and J by 2 bases, leaving 5 bases between them.

The chain joins TRBV5-1 to TRBJ2-1; 8 bases line up with TRBD1. Germline V lookup: CDR1 SGHRS, CDR2 YFSETQ. Trimming at V came to 4 bases and at J to 0 bases, leaving 3 bases not matched to a gene. The CDR3 is 15 residues long. In DNA form, the CDR3 reads TGCGCCAGCAGCATGGGACAGGTCTCCTACAATGAGCAGTTCTTC. Amino acid sequence: CASSMGQVSYNEQFF. The whole variable domain, filled in from reference TRBV5-1 and TRBJ2-1, reads KAGVTQTPRYLIKTRGQQVTLSCSPISGHRSVSWYQQTPGQGLQFLFEYFSETQRNKGNFPGRFSGRQFSNSRSEMNVSTLELGDSALYLCASSMGQVSYNEQFFGPGTRLTVL.

This rearrangement joins TRBV5-1 to TRBJ2-1; the match to TRBD2 covers 10 bases. V dropped 4 bases and J dropped 1; count of bases not matched to a gene: 8. The germline CDR1 and CDR2 sequences are SGHRS and YFSETQ. The CDR3 runs 17 residues. The CDR3 loop is CASSPGLADISYNEQFF. CDR3 nucleotides: TGCGCCAGCAGCCCAGGACTAGCGGACATTTCCTACAATGAGCAGTTCTTC.

In the case of this clone: Distinct nucleotide sequences in the sample also encode this CDR3. V usage is TRBV19 and J usage is TRBJ2-3; D possibly corresponds to TRBD2 (5 bases). This CDR3 comprises 16 residues. CDR1 and CDR2 (germline): LNHDA, SQIVND (reference sequence). Trimming stripped 3 bases from V and 0 bases from J, with 13 bases between. CDR3 residues: CASSIGLAASTDTQYF. CDR3 sequence (DNA): TGTGCCAGTAGTATCGGCCTAGCCGCTAGCACAGATACGCAGTATTTT.

CDR3 bases: TGTGCTAGTGGTCTACTACAGGGACTAGCGGAGGACACCGGGGAGCTGTTTTTT. Its translation is CASGLLQGLAEDTGELFF. The V call is TRBV12-5, the J call TRBJ2-2, with 11 bases fitting TRBD2. This CDR3 region has 18 residues. V shed 5 bases, J shed 3 bases, and the junction held 11 bases outside the gene matches. CDR1 and CDR2 from the germline V gene are LGHNT and FRNRAP.

The genes are TRBV5-1 and TRBJ2-2; D might be TRBD2 (5 bases). This CDR3 is 12 amino acids long. The V gene's germline CDR1 is SGHRS and CDR2 YFSETQ. With 6 bases removed from V and 5 bases from J, the gap between germline ends came to 8 bases. CDR3 amino acids: CASTPGTGELFF. The CDR3 DNA reads TGCGCCAGCACCCCGGGGACCGGGGAGCTGTTTTTT.

The chain links TRBV30 to TRBJ1-2; tentative D call: TRBD1 (6 bases). The CDR3 is 17 amino acids. V shed 0 bases and J shed 4 bases, with 21 bases lying between them. Germline values: CDR1 GTSNPN, CDR2 SVGIG (reference sequence). CDR3 nucleotide sequence: TGTGCCTGGAGTGTATTTTGGTGGAGGGGGGATTCCTATGGCTACACCTTC. Translated, it gives CAWSVFWWRGDSYGYTF.

V gene TRBV27 combines with J gene TRBJ2-7, with a tentative D call TRBD2 (5 bases). V gave up 3 bases and J gave up 3 bases, with 18 bases separating them. The CDR3 runs 16 residues. From germline, CDR1 is MNHEY and CDR2 SMNVEV (reference sequence). CDR3 DNA: TGTGCCAGCAGTTTTTCCCCCACTCGACGGGGCTACGAGCAGTACTTC. Protein sequence: CASSFSPTRRGYEQYF.

The J gene is TRBJ1-1, the V gene TRBV7-3; D is perhaps TRBD1 (6 bases). The CDR3 has 13 amino acids. Germline-derived CDR1 and CDR2 are SGHTA and FQGTGA. Trimming removed 5 bases from V and 3 bases from J, with 10 bases in between. The CDR3 here is CASSTNRDTEAFF. In DNA, the CDR3 is TGTGCCAGCAGCACAAACAGGGACACTGAAGCTTTCTTT.

The chain uses TRBV2 and TRBJ1-5; 7 bases line up with TRBD1. The CDR3 has 15 amino acids. Germline CDR1 and CDR2: SNHLY and FYNNEI. The junction had 3 bases not matched to a gene; V was cut back by 4 bases and J by 0 bases. CDR3 DNA: TGTGCCAGCAGTGGGGGGACAGATAGCAATCAGCCCCAGCATTTT. It yields the protein CASSGGTDSNQPQHF.

The rearrangement links TRBV7-3 to TRBJ2-3, with 8 bases identical to TRBD2. Germline CDR1 SGHTA, CDR2 FQGTGA. This CDR3 is 14 amino acids long. Trimming at V came to 4 bases and at J to 4 bases, leaving 4 bases not matched to a gene. The CDR3 loop is CASSSRTSSDTQYF. Written as DNA, the CDR3 is TGTGCCAGCAGCTCCCGGACTAGCTCAGATACGCAGTATTTT. Combining the CDR3 with reference TRBV7-3 and TRBJ2-3 gives the whole variable domain GAGVSQTPSNKVTEKGKYVELRCDPISGHTALYWYRQSLGQGPEFLIYFQGTGAADDSGLPNDRFFAVRPEGSVSTLKIQRTERGDSAVYLCASSSRTSSDTQYFGPGTRLTVL.

CDR3 sequence: CASRNRGREGETQYF. For the CDR3, the DNA is TGTGCCAGTAGAAACAGGGGGCGCGAAGGGGAGACCCAGTACTTC. The gene calls are TRBV19 and TRBJ2-5; TRBD1 aligns across 9 bases. Germline V lookup: CDR1 LNHDA, CDR2 SQIVND (reference sequence). With 6 bases clipped from V and 5 bases from J, the junction kept 10 bases outside the gene matches. The CDR3 runs to 15 residues.

This clone was seen only a few times. In the same sample, other DNA sequences code for this CDR3. This chain links TRBV25-1 with TRBJ2-7; TRBD1 matches 8 bases. The length of the CDR3 is 14 residues. In germline, CDR1 is MGHDK, CDR2 SYGVNS. V dropped 6 bases and J dropped 1; count of bases not matched to a gene: 5. CDR3 sequence: CASRPGQGSYEQYF. CDR3 sequence (DNA): TGTGCCAGCAGGCCAGGACAGGGATCCTACGAGCAGTACTTC.

The chain links TRBV2 to TRBJ2-4, with TRBD2 matching 8 bases. Germline V gives CDR1 SNHLY, CDR2 FYNNEI. J gave up 0 bases and V 0 bases, and 4 bases lay outside the gene matches. The CDR3 loop spans 17 amino acids. The DNA for the CDR3 is TGTGCCAGCAGTGAAGCATCGGGGGGGATAGCCAAAAACATTCAGTACTTC. Translated: CASSEASGGIAKNIQYF.

V is TRBV4-2 and J is TRBJ2-6; D remains ambiguous. V was trimmed by 1 base and J by 4 bases, leaving 8 bases between them. Germline CDR1 reads LGHNA; CDR2 reads YNFKEQ. CDR3 length: 15 amino acids. The CDR3 spells CASSQGGGGANVLTF. The CDR3 nucleotides read TGTGCCAGCAGCCAAGGGGGTGGCGGGGCCAACGTCCTGACTTTC.

The DNA of the CDR3 is TGCGCCAGCAGCCGAGCCGGGAGGTACAATGAGCAGTTCTTC. Translation: CASSRAGRYNEQFF. The gene calls are TRBV4-3 and TRBJ2-1, with 7 nucleotides matching TRBD2. CDR3 size: 14 residues. Trimming removed 4 bases from V and 4 bases from J; junction bases left unmatched: 4. Germline V gives CDR1 LGHNA, CDR2 YSLEER.

This clone was observed a few times. This sequence joins TRBV4-1 and TRBJ1-3; D uncertain. This CDR3 region has 16 residues. Trimming took 4 bases from V and 1 from J, leaving 14 bases between them. Germline V gene sequence: CDR1 MGHRA, CDR2 YSYEKL. The CDR3 spells CASSPTGSSSGNTIYF. CDR3 bases: TGCGCCAGCAGCCCGACCGGGTCCTCTTCTGGAAACACCATATATTTT.

Concerning this clone itself: The same CDR3 can be traced to other DNA sequences in this sample. For the CDR3, the DNA is TGTGCCAGCAGTGAACAGGGTCCGAACACTGAAGCTTTCTTT. Its protein is CASSEQGPNTEAFF. This chain uses TRBV2 with TRBJ1-1, with a possible D match to TRBD1 (5 bases). There are 14 residues in the CDR3. Germline V gene sequence: CDR1 SNHLY, CDR2 FYNNEI. V gave up 2 bases and J gave up 1 base, with 8 bases separating them.

V is TRBV27 and J is TRBJ1-4; maybe TRBD1 (5 bases). Germline lookup yields CDR1 MNHEY and CDR2 SMNVEV (reference sequence). Trimming stripped 2 bases from V and 8 bases from J, with 18 bases between. The CDR3 sequence is 16 residues long. The CDR3 loop is CASSLISGDLAEKLFF. The CDR3 region has the DNA TGTGCCAGCAGTTTAATTTCCGGGGACTTAGCAGAAAAACTGTTTTTT.

This clone has more than one count but fewer than ten. The gene calls are TRBV6-5 and TRBJ2-1, with TRBD1 matching over 7 bases. This CDR3 region has 13 residues. From germline, CDR1 is MNHEY and CDR2 SVGAGI. Trimming at V came to 2 bases and at J to 9 bases, leaving 4 bases not matched to a gene. The CDR3 DNA is TGTGCCAGCAGTTACCTGGCAGGGGGTGAGCAGTTCTTC. It encodes CASSYLAGGEQFF.